This TCR beta chain comes out of a study of human T cells and chemical hapten exposure. Study at large: Patients having alopecia areata, totalis or universalis were mostly female. Small differences in pooled library volume mainly drove the variation in TCR yields per sample.

Unique molecular identifiers were affixed to discrete cDNA molecules within the library. Using its own MiXCR run on the RACE reads, TCRdb lists one record per CDR3 protein. The table has about 120,000 distinct CDR3 sequences, roughly an eighth seen once. This sample's time point: patch test 1, 2 weeks after DPC sensitization. Treatment reported: therapeutic diphenylcyclopropenone sensitization with weekly scalp DPC. Whole blood that had not been fractionated was the source of extracted total RNA. Trimming took 8 bases from V and 7 from J, leaving 15 bases between them. Germline CDR1 MNHEY, CDR2 SMNVEV (reference sequence). CDR3 length: 13 residues.

The chain has TRBV27 and TRBJ1-5, with D possibly matching TRBD1 (5 bases). This TCR was sampled from a woman between 45 and 65 years old with alopecia areata. Some clones in this sample may be carry-over from other donors' samples. This specimen consisted of whole blood, obtained in connection with sensitization to the hapten diphenylcyclopropenone (DPC). CDR3 in amino acids: CASGGTTRQPQHF. Written as DNA, the CDR3 is TGTGCCAGCGGAGGGACTACGCGGCAGCCCCAGCATTTT.